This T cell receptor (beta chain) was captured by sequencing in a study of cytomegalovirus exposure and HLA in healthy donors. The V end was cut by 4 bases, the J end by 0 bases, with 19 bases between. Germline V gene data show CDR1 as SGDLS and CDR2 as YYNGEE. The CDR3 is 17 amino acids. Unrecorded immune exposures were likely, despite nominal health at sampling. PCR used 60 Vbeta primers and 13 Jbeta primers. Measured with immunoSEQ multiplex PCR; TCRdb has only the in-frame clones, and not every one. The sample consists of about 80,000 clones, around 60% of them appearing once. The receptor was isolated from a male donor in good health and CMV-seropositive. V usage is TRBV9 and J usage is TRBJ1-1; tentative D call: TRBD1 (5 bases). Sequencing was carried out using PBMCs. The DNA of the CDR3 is TGTGCCAGCAGCCACGGAACAGGCGAACCTTTGAACACTGAAGCTTTCTTT. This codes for CASSHGTGEPLNTEAFF. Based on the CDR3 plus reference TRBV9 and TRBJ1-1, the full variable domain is DSGVTQTPKHLITATGQRVTLRCSPRSGDLSVYWYQQSLDQGLQFLIQYYNGEERAKGNILERFSAQQFPDLHSELNLSSLELGDSALYFCASSHGTGEPLNTEAFFGQGTRLTVV.